The entry below describes one TCR beta chain. Its antigen target is currently unknown. No much larger clonotype is one base removed from it; base qualities were not supplied. Participants in the prospective study were aged roughly 18 to 89 years, lived in 20 to 30 United States geographic areas, and enrolled through a virtual design. In the prospective study, cohorts were assigned on the basis of participant-reported clinical history obtained from a screening survey and a study questionnaire. Recovered participants in ImmuneRACE Cohort 3 were defined by two consecutive negative NP/OP PCR tests, clearance by a healthcare professional, or resolution of symptoms. In the prospective study, whole blood, serum and a nasopharyngeal or oropharyngeal swab were collected from each participant by mobile phlebotomists. Over an approximately 2-month period, participants in the prospective study had the option of providing additional blood draws and questionnaires. Before DNA extraction, blood samples from the prospective study were shipped at room temperature or frozen.

TCRbeta CDR3 regions were amplified from genomic DNA by means of the immunoSEQ Assay, a bias-controlled multiplex PCR. The original pipeline was this. The number of nucleated cells in each sample was estimated by amplification of reference gene primers within the assay. Sequence reads were collapsed and filtered to measure the absolute abundance of every unique TCRbeta CDR3 rearrangement. For each sample, productive Simpson clonality was calculated by taking the square root of Simpson's diversity index across productive rearrangements. TCRdb took over this immuneACCESS table, retaining in-frame rearrangements with V and J assigned. Such tables are incomplete; in checked studies, under half of the missing clones stem from an unresolved V gene, and the remainder is unexplained. The D gene and trimming were derived from the DNA, and the V and J assignments and clone size from that table. Present in this sample are fewer than 350,000 clones, approximately 85% of which were seen just once. The ten largest clones take up more than 2% of the sample.

The sample originates from a study of blood T cell repertoires in COVID-19 (dated by TCRdb to the early 2020s). About the study as a whole: Samples covering the acute and convalescent phases of COVID-19 were provided by collaborators in the United States, Italy and Spain. The dataset comprised deeply sampled blood TCRbeta repertoires from subjects exposed to, actively infected with, or recovered from COVID-19. The samples were drawn from the first 160 participants of the ongoing ImmuneRACE study and from 1,254 subjects provided by 6 global collaborators. The sample metadata nearly always contained a de-identified subject ID, COVID-19 status, age in years and sex. The material from the prospective study consisted of cDNA or gDNA derived from T cells, B-cell-depleted T cells, or PBMCs. Where HLA class I and class II types were available, the types were taken from metadata supplied by the sample provider, not from assay-based typing. The repertoires were released in a freely available public database intended as a resource for research on the immune response to SARS-CoV-2. The study at large found these results: The quantity of clinical and demographic metadata differed by source and by participant and was supplied without curation.

Including the terminal cysteine and phenylalanine, the CDR3 comprises 15 residues. The kept DNA is CDR3 alone, 45 bases in frame from the first base. The germline V gene yields SGHRS for CDR1 and YFSETQ for CDR2. The trim is 0 bases for V and 7 bases for J, with a gap of 13 bases between the germline ends. What was sequenced was PBMCs or T cells enriched from blood (not recorded which). The chain is assembled from TRBV5-1 and TRBJ2-2; TRBD1 is perhaps the D gene, given 5 matching bases. The origin of this receptor is a man aged 25-45 years who had recovered from COVID-19. The CDR3 in this case is CASSLAAGIVGELFF. Read as DNA, the sequence is TGCGCCAGCAGCTTGGCGGCAGGGATCGTCGGGGAGCTGTTTTTT.